A selection of T cell receptor beta chains follows, all from one sample in a study of cytomegalovirus exposure and HLA in healthy donors. The table came from immunoSEQ multiplex PCR; TCRdb's copy has only in-frame clones and leaves some out. The data contain about 180,000 clones, just under 80% of them seen just once; the ten biggest clones take up 1%. The sequencing input was PBMCs. All receptors come from a woman between 50 and 59 years old in good health and CMV-seropositive. Both conserved end residues are part of each CDR3.

v_call	j_call	cdr3_aa
TRBV13	TRBJ2-5	CASSPITSGQETQYF
TRBV7-2	TRBJ2-5	CASALRQETQYF
TRBV7-3	TRBJ2-7	CASSSDKDSYEQYF
TRBV7-2	TRBJ1-5	CASSLRGGEQPQHF
TRBV7-9	TRBJ1-4	CASSLARNEKLFF
TRBV5-4	TRBJ2-5	CASSSTSQETQYF
TRBV13	TRBJ2-5	CASSSRDSRETQYF
TRBV6-5	TRBJ2-1	CASSYQLASNEQFF
TRBV19	TRBJ1-1	CASSVTGGGTEAFF
TRBV5-6	TRBJ2-1	CASSLLWTGNEQFF
TRBV27	TRBJ2-1	CASRGGSYNEQFF
TRBV7-9	TRBJ2-7	CSSSSGQKHHF
TRBV18	TRBJ1-1	CASSPTRTEGNTEAFF
TRBV27	TRBJ2-1	CASSPGLAGGNEQFF
TRBV28	TRBJ2-7	CASSPVARGLAGSYEQYF
TRBV5-1	TRBJ2-2	CASSLDVGGVTGELFF
TRBV19	TRBJ1-5	CASSIDIQPQHF
TRBV4-2	TRBJ2-1	CASSEGTAPPNEQFF
TRBV15	TRBJ1-4	CATSREHQRNEKLFF
TRBV6-4	TRBJ2-2	CASIPGQGRRVSTGELFF
TRBV25-1	TRBJ2-3	CASSYHRGVTDTQYF
TRBV18	TRBJ2-3	CASSGTSGSDTQYF
TRBV7-2	TRBJ1-2	CASSLMSGDNYGYTF
TRBV19	TRBJ1-5	CASSRPRSNQPQHF
TRBV5-1	TRBJ1-3	CASSFGENGNTIYF
TRBV12-5	TRBJ2-1	CASGLKGSSYNEQFF
TRBV13	TRBJ2-5	CASSLRRESLETQYF
TRBV7-7	TRBJ2-3	CASSLGSLGREDTQYF
TRBV6-6	TRBJ1-1	CASSFTNYRVEAEAFF
TRBV5-4	TRBJ1-1	CASSSHRGLGTEAFF
TRBV6-5	TRBJ1-4	CASSYSGAGWSKKLFF
TRBV5-6	TRBJ2-7	CASGTISEQYF
TRBV6-1	TRBJ1-3	CASSDPRGSGNTIYF
TRBV18	TRBJ2-5	CASSLRRGETQYF
TRBV6-1	TRBJ1-5	CASSSHSRQPQHF
TRBV19	TRBJ2-7	CASSGQAGTPYEQYF
TRBV15	TRBJ1-5	CATRTADSNNQPQHF
TRBV11-2	TRBJ2-1	CASSRAGGRYNEQFF
TRBV28	TRBJ2-3	CASSSGLRNTDTQYF
TRBV4-2	TRBJ1-1	CASSQVLMNTEAFF
TRBV6-6	TRBJ2-5	CASGGASETQYF
TRBV4-3	TRBJ1-1	CASSQDRRSGRAAEAFF
TRBV15	TRBJ2-7	CATSRERGISGRREQYF
TRBV5-5	TRBJ1-4	CASSLLRGSEKLFF
TRBV5-4	TRBJ2-1	CASSLPTSGRGNNEQFF
TRBV7-9	TRBJ1-2	CASSPRARGLYGYTF
TRBV9	TRBJ1-1	CASSEGPGQGWSTEAFF
TRBV27	TRBJ2-7	CASSSRLAGGLIYEQYF
TRBV5-1	TRBJ2-5	CASSLSRLSYETQYF